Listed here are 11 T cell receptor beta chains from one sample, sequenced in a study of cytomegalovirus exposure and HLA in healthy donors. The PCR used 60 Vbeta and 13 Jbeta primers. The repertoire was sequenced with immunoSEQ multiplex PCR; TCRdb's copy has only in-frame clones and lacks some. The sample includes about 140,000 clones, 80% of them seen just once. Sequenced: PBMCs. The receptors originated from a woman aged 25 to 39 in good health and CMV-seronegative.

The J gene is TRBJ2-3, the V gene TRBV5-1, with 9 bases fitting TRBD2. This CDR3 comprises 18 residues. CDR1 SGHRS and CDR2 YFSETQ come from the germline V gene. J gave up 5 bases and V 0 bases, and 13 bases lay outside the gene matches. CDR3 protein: CASSLESASGAGGDTQYF. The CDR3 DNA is TGCGCCAGCAGCTTGGAGTCGGCTAGCGGGGCCGGGGGAGATACGCAGTATTTT.

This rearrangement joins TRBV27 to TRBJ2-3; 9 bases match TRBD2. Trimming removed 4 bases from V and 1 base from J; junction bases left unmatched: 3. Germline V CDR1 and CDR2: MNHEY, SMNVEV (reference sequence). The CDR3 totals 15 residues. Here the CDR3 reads CASSYGLARTDTQYF. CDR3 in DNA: TGTGCCAGCAGTTATGGACTAGCGCGCACAGATACGCAGTATTTT.

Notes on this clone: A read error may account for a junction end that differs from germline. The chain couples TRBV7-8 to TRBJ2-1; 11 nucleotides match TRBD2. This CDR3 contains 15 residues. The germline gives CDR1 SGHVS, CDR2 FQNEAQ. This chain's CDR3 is CASSVAGGPYNEQFF. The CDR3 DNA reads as TGTGCCAGCAGCGTAGCGGGAGGGCCCTACAATGAGCAGTTCTTC.

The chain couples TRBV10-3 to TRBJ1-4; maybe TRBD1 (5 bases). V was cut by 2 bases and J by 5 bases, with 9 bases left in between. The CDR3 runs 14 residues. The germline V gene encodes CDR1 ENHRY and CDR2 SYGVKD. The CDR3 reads CAISEDSYNEKLFF. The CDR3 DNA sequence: TGTGCCATCAGTGAGGACAGTTACAATGAAAAACTGTTTTTT.

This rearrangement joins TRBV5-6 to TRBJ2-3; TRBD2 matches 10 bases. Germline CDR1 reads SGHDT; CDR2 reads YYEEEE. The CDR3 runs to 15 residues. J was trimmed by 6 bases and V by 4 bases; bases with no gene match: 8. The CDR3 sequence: CASSPDSGRADTQYF. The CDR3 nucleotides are TGTGCCAGCAGCCCGGACAGCGGGAGGGCGGATACGCAGTATTTT.

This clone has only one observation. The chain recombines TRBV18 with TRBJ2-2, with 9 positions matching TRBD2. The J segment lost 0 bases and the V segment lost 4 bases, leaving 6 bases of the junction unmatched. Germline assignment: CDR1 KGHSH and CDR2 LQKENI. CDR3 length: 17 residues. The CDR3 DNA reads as TGTGCCAGCTCACTCTCGGTAGCGGGGGCGAACACCGGGGAGCTGTTTTTT. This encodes CASSLSVAGANTGELFF.

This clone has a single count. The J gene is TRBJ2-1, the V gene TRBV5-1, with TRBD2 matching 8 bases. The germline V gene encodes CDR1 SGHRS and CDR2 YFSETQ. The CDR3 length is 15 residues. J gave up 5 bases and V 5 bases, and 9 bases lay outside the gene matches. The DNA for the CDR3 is TGCGCCAGCAGTTCTCTTAGCGGGATCGACAATGAGCAGTTCTTC. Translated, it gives CASSSLSGIDNEQFF.

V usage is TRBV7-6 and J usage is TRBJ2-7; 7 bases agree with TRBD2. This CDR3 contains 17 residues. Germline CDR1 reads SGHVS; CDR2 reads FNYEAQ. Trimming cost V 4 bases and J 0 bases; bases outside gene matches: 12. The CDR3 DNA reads TGTGCCAGCAGCTCCCGACTGACGGGACTAACCTCCTACGAGCAGTACTTC. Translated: CASSSRLTGLTSYEQYF. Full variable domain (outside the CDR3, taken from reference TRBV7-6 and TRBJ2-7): GAGVSQSPRYKVTKRGQDVALRCDPISGHVSLYWYRQALGQGPEFLTYFNYEAQQDKSGLPNDRFSAERPEGSISTLTIQRTEQRDSAMYRCASSSRLTGLTSYEQYFGPGTRLTVT.

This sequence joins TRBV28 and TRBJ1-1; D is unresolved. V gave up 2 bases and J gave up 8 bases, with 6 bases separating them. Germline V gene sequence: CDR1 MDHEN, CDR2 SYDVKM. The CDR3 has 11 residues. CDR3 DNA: TGTGCCAGCAGTTTACCGGGGGAAGCTTTCTTT. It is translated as CASSLPGEAFF.

For the CDR3, the DNA is TGTGCCAGCAGCTCGACAGGGGGCGCGGGTAATGAGCAGTTCTTC. Translated, it gives CASSSTGGAGNEQFF. J is TRBJ2-1 and V is TRBV11-2; TRBD1 agrees at 10 bases. CDR3 size: 15 residues. The V and J ends lost 4 bases and 7 bases, in that order; junction bases with no gene match: 7. Germline values: CDR1 SGHAT, CDR2 FQNNGV.

This CDR3 is CAWTPLTGGDTEAFF. The CDR3 DNA is TGTGCCTGGACCCCCTTAACAGGGGGGGACACTGAAGCTTTCTTT. V gene TRBV30 combines with J gene TRBJ1-1, with TRBD1 matching over 8 bases. J was trimmed by 3 bases and V by 4 bases; bases with no gene match: 10. The CDR3 is 15 amino acids. Germline-derived CDR1 and CDR2 are GTSNPN and SVGIG (reference sequence).